The 25 T cell receptor beta chains below all came from one sample that was sequenced in a study of blood T cell repertoires in COVID-19. Here immunoSEQ multiplex PCR was the method, and the copy in TCRdb shows in-frame clones only, minus some. The table records about 68,000 clones, over 75% of them present only once. The sequenced material came from peripheral blood. Receptor source: a man aged 35 to 55 with COVID-19, enrolled during active disease.

The V gene is TRBV6-5, the J gene TRBJ2-5, with D unclear. CDR1 is MNHEY and CDR2 is SVGAGI in the germline V gene. The V and J ends lost 6 bases and 3 bases respectively, with 8 bases between them. The CDR3 sequence is 12 residues long. DNA of the CDR3: TGTGCCAGCAGAACTCCCGAAGAGACCCAGTACTTC. Protein product: CASRTPEETQYF.

J is TRBJ2-3 and V is TRBV11-2; 9 bases align to TRBD1. The CDR3 has 16 amino acids. The trim removed 4 bases at V and 4 bases at J, leaving 9 bases unmatched. Germline CDR1 and CDR2: SGHAT and FQNNGV. The CDR3 loop is CASSSRTGASSDTQYF. CDR3 DNA: TGTGCCAGCAGCTCCAGGACAGGGGCAAGTTCAGATACGCAGTATTTT.

The chain combines TRBV7-7 with TRBJ2-2; a possible D gene is TRBD1 (5 bases). CDR1 SSHAT and CDR2 FNYEAQ come from the germline V gene (reference sequence). This CDR3 has 14 amino acids. The V end lost 5 bases, the J end lost 5 bases, and 12 bases lay between the germline ends. CDR3 loop: CASSLSTATGELFF. For the CDR3, the DNA is TGTGCCAGCAGCCTATCGACAGCAACCGGGGAGCTGTTTTTT.

The rearrangement uses TRBV6-5 and TRBJ1-4, with TRBD1 identical over 10 bases. The trim removed 8 bases at V and 8 bases at J, leaving 5 bases unmatched. The germline CDR1 and CDR2 sequences are MNHEY and SVGAGI. The CDR3 loop spans 13 amino acids. CDR3 sequence reads: CASRDRGVEKLFF. DNA of the CDR3: TGTGCCAGCCGGGACAGGGGTGTAGAAAAACTGTTTTTT.

The chain is built from TRBV10-1 and TRBJ2-3; D perhaps matches TRBD2 (8 bases). Germline assignment: CDR1 WNHNN and CDR2 SYGVQD (reference sequence). CDR3 length equals 15 residues. V lost 5 bases, J lost 1 base, and 13 bases lay in between. This chain's CDR3 is CASSQGGLGTDTQYF. The CDR3 DNA sequence: TGCGCCAGCAGTCAGGGGGGACTAGGCACAGATACGCAGTATTTT.

The chain carries TRBV9 and TRBJ1-5; D ambiguous. Trimming stripped 0 bases from V and 1 base from J, with 8 bases between. This CDR3 contains 15 residues. Per the germline V gene, CDR1 is SGDLS and CDR2 is YYNGEE. The CDR3 coding sequence is TGTGCCAGCAGCGTAGACGAGGGAAGCAATCAGCCCCAGCATTTT. Protein: CASSVDEGSNQPQHF.

The chain recombines TRBV10-1 with TRBJ1-1; D remains ambiguous. This CDR3 is 16 amino acids long. The V end lost 6 bases, the J end lost 0 bases, and 17 bases lay between the germline ends. Germline V gene sequence: CDR1 WNHNN, CDR2 SYGVQD (reference sequence). Written as DNA, the CDR3 is TGCGCCAGCAGCCGGGGTCGCCGGCGGTTGAACACTGAAGCTTTCTTT. This sequence encodes CASSRGRRRLNTEAFF.

This sequence joins TRBV28 and TRBJ2-4; TRBD2 aligns across 12 bases. Germline trimming cut 7 bases from V and 0 bases from J; bases unmatched to any gene: 13. Germline lookup yields CDR1 MDHEN and CDR2 SYDVKM. The CDR3 covers 19 residues. Written as DNA, the CDR3 is TGTGCCAGCACTAGCGGGGGGGTAAAAGGGCTCCTAGCCAAAAACATTCAGTACTTC. Translating it yields CASTSGGVKGLLAKNIQYF.

The chain has TRBV9 and TRBJ1-1; 9 bases fit TRBD1. Per the germline V gene, CDR1 is SGDLS and CDR2 is YYNGEE. The J segment lost 5 bases and the V segment lost 3 bases, leaving 17 bases of the junction unmatched. CDR3 length: 18 residues. Here the CDR3 DNA reads TGTGCCAGCAGCGCTGAACCCTTACGTCAGACAGGGGGAACTGAAGCTTTCTTT. The encoded protein is CASSAEPLRQTGGTEAFF.

As regards this clone: One end of the junction is discordant with germline, which a read error may explain. The chain joins TRBV2 to TRBJ2-7; D is perhaps TRBD2 (5 bases). This CDR3 spans 13 amino acids. The germline CDR1 and CDR2 sequences are SNHLY and FYNNEI. The CDR3 is CASSEDYYYEQYF. The CDR3 bases are TGTGCCAGCAGCGAAGACTATTACTACGAGCAGTACTTC. The variable domain in full, with the rest retrieved from reference TRBV2 and TRBJ2-7, is EPEVTQTPSHQVTQMGQEVILRCVPISNHLYFYWYRQILGQKVEFLVSFYNNEISEKSEIFDDQFSVERPDGSNFTLKIRSTKLEDSAMYFCASSEDYYYEQYFGPGTRLTVT.

About this clone: The same CDR3 also results from other DNA sequences found in this sample. The chain uses TRBV7-8 and TRBJ1-2; unclear D gene. Trimming took off 1 base at V and 2 bases at J, with 11 bases between the two ends. There are 15 residues in the CDR3. The germline gives CDR1 SGHVS, CDR2 FQNEAQ. In nucleotides, the CDR3 is TGTGCCAGCAGCTTAGGAGGTACGGGGAACTATGGCTACACCTTC. This codes for CASSLGGTGNYGYTF.

This rearrangement joins TRBV9 to TRBJ2-1; possible D gene TRBD1, 6 bases. The CDR3 is 17 residues long. The germline V gene has CDR1 SGDLS and CDR2 YYNGEE. The V end was cut by 0 bases, the J end by 0 bases, with 13 bases between. For the CDR3, the DNA is TGTGCCAGCAGCGTAGCATCCGGGACAAACTCCTACAATGAGCAGTTCTTC. The encoded protein is CASSVASGTNSYNEQFF.

This rearrangement joins TRBV30 to TRBJ2-3, with D possibly TRBD2 on 6 matching bases. Trimming left V 3 bases short and J 0 bases short, with 10 bases between. Germline CDR1 GTSNPN, CDR2 SVGIG (reference sequence). This CDR3 is 14 amino acids long. The CDR3 nucleotides read TGTGCCTGGAGACTAGCTGCGAGCACAGATACGCAGTATTTT. Amino acids: CAWRLAASTDTQYF.

CDR3 sequence: CASLAGGYPNEQFF. In nucleotides, the CDR3 is TGTGCCAGTTTAGCGGGGGGGTACCCTAATGAGCAGTTCTTC. V gene TRBV6-5 combines with J gene TRBJ2-1, with 11 bases aligning to TRBD2. Germline CDR1 reads MNHEY; CDR2 reads SVGAGI. V was pared by 9 bases and J by 7 bases, with 8 bases of the junction left unmatched. This CDR3 region has 14 residues.

This rearrangement joins TRBV5-1 to TRBJ1-4; tentative D call: TRBD1 (5 bases). Per the germline V gene, CDR1 is SGHRS and CDR2 is YFSETQ. The length of the CDR3 is 14 residues. V was clipped by 0 bases and J by 4 bases, with 7 bases between them. The CDR3 loop reads CASSLGQGNEKLFF. Here the CDR3 DNA reads TGCGCCAGCAGCTTGGGGCAGGGTAATGAAAAACTGTTTTTT.

The chain employs TRBV10-3 and TRBJ1-4; weak D call: TRBD1 (6 bases). Trimming cost V 5 bases and J 4 bases, with 11 bases left between them. The CDR3 consists of 14 residues. Looked up from germline, CDR1 is ENHRY and CDR2 is SYGVKD. CDR3 in DNA: TGTGCCATCAGTACAGGGTTGGATAATGAAAAACTGTTTTTT. This sequence encodes CAISTGLDNEKLFF.

This chain connects TRBV2 to TRBJ1-1; 7 nucleotides agree with TRBD1. The germline gives CDR1 SNHLY, CDR2 FYNNEI. V gave up 7 bases and J gave up 4 bases; unmatched junction bases: 9. The length of the CDR3 is 14 residues. In nucleotides, the CDR3 is TGTGCCAGCAAAGGAAGGGGGCCCCTCACTGAAGCTTTCTTT. It yields the protein CASKGRGPLTEAFF.

This chain links TRBV10-3 with TRBJ1-1; D possibly corresponds to TRBD1 (6 bases). Germline loops: CDR1 ENHRY, CDR2 SYGVKD. The CDR3 runs to 14 residues. Trimming removed 3 bases from V and 3 bases from J, with 11 bases in between. This chain's CDR3 is CAISDVRGYTEAFF. CDR3 DNA: TGTGCCATCAGTGATGTCAGGGGATACACTGAAGCTTTCTTT.

The DNA of the CDR3 is TGTGCCAGCAGTTTAATGGGCGTTACTGAAGCTTTCTTT. Amino acids: CASSLMGVTEAFF. The chain joins TRBV28 to TRBJ1-1; D unclear. V lost 2 bases to trimming and J lost 5 bases, with 9 bases between them. The CDR3 contains 13 residues. The germline gives CDR1 MDHEN, CDR2 SYDVKM.

This clone came up once. The chain uses TRBV7-2 and TRBJ2-3; D may be TRBD2 (6 bases). V gave up 5 bases and J gave up 2 bases, with 11 bases separating them. The V gene's germline CDR1 is SGHTA and CDR2 FQGNSA. The CDR3 extends over 14 amino acids. CDR3 region: CASSRGGHTDTQYF. The CDR3 DNA sequence: TGTGCCAGCAGCCGGGGAGGTCACACAGATACGCAGTATTTT.

The chain employs TRBV6-1 and TRBJ1-4; D uncertain. Germline CDR1 is MNHNS and CDR2 is SASEGT. V was pared by 2 bases and J by 8 bases, with 9 bases between. The CDR3 contains 13 residues. The CDR3, as DNA: TGTGCCAGCAGTGAAAGGGAGAACGAAAAACTGTTTTTT. Its translation is CASSERENEKLFF.

The chain combines TRBV19 with TRBJ2-3, with a possible D match to TRBD2 (7 bases). This CDR3 is 15 amino acids long. Trimming shortened V by 5 bases and J by 7 bases, and 19 bases separated the two germline ends. Germline V gene lookup returns CDR1 LNHDA and CDR2 SQIVND (reference sequence). The chain's CDR3 is CASSPQIGGLHTQYF. For the CDR3, the DNA is TGTGCCAGTAGTCCTCAAATCGGGGGGCTTCATACGCAGTATTTT.

The chain employs TRBV29-1 and TRBJ2-1; TRBD2 agrees at 7 bases. The CDR3 covers 19 residues. Germline CDR1 SQVTM, CDR2 ANQGSEA. V was pared by 8 bases and J by 3 bases, with 25 bases of the junction left unmatched. CDR3: CSLSGVRRGSSRVYNEQFF. Here the CDR3 DNA reads TGCAGCCTGTCAGGTGTTCGGCGGGGGTCTAGTAGAGTCTACAATGAGCAGTTCTTC.

V and J are TRBV7-9 and TRBJ2-7, with D hard to call. The V end lost 2 bases, the J end lost 4 bases, and 9 bases lay between the germline ends. Germline-derived CDR1 and CDR2 are SEHNR and FQNEAQ (reference sequence). The CDR3 runs to 13 residues. The CDR3: CASSLQDYYEQYF. The CDR3, as DNA: TGTGCCAGCAGCTTACAGGATTATTACGAGCAGTACTTC.

Here the CDR3 reads CASSLSTKAPDLNTIYF. Here the CDR3 DNA reads TGTGCCAGCAGCCTCTCTACCAAGGCTCCTGACTTAAACACCATATATTTT. V usage is TRBV3-1 (or the pseudogene TRBV3-2) and J usage is TRBJ1-3; D uncertain. Germline-derived CDR1 and CDR2 are LGHDT and YNNKEL (reference sequence). This CDR3 region has 17 residues. The V gene lost 4 bases and the J gene lost 6 bases, with 22 bases spanning the gap.